This T cell receptor (beta chain) was captured in a study of identical twins. In regard to this clonotype: Its target is unknown.

Template switching created a universal primer site, and the cDNA included unique molecular identifiers. TCRdb re-derived calls from the 5' RACE reads in MiXCR, one entry per CDR3 protein. The table includes under 900,000 distinct CDR3 sequences, approximately 13% detected once. Germline trimming cut 4 bases from V and 2 bases from J; bases unmatched to any gene: 7. This CDR3 contains 15 residues. Germline V gene data show CDR1 as SGHRS and CDR2 as YFSETQ. Findings and caveats of the study: Its conclusions, products of cross-sectional statistical analysis, did not come from following the same donors. With abundant cord blood beta clonotypes, insertions were fewer; memory repertoires showed no such pattern.

Separately, the same data were catalogued under a study of yellow fever vaccine responses in identical twins.

The J gene is TRBJ1-1, the V gene TRBV5-1; the match to TRBD1 covers 8 bases. The clonotype comes from a woman between 18 and 29 years old in good health. Sample: PBMCs. The CDR3 spells CASSTGTGTNTEAFF. As DNA, the CDR3 is TGCGCCAGCAGCACTGGGACAGGTACTAACACTGAAGCTTTCTTT.